This is a list of T cell receptor beta chains from one sample in a study of shared clonotypes between healthy human individuals. TCRdb keeps only in-frame clones here, not all; method: immunoSEQ multiplex PCR. Of a few million clones listed, around 92% are singletons. Sequencing was done on a sample of naive CD4+ T cells from PBMCs. The receptors here all came from a man between 18 and 35 years old in good health. Some clones in this sample may be carry-over from other donors' samples. Both conserved end residues are part of each CDR3.

>TRBJ2-1|TRBV7-9
CASSPSGGAYNEQFF
>TRBJ2-7|TRBV11-3
CASSSRPSGSGEQYF
>TRBJ2-3|TRBV5-4
CASSPAPAGDTDTQYF
>TRBJ2-7|TRBV2
CASSETRSHEQYF
>TRBJ2-1|TRBV7-9
CASSLVADINEQFF
>TRBJ2-7|TRBV20-1
CSGRGSSEQYF
>TRBJ2-3|TRBV18
CASSPLTPNTYTDTQYF
>TRBJ2-2|TRBV30
CAWIRTSGYIGELFF
>TRBJ2-3|TRBV5-1
CASSLDISSTDTQYF
>TRBJ2-7|TRBV7-2
CASSPRGGTVYEQYF
>TRBJ2-1|TRBV19
CASSIDKWNTYNEQFF
>TRBJ2-5|TRBV7-9
CASSPSGSETQYF
>TRBJ1-3|TRBV9
CASSSQESLGNTIYF
>TRBJ2-7|TRBV19
CASSNWDSYEQYF
>TRBJ1-2|TRBV6-7
CASYSTGENGYGYTF
>TRBJ2-2|TRBV6-5
CASSYSLASGTGELFF
>TRBJ2-1|TRBV7-2
CASSMGWYGYNEQFF
>TRBJ2-1|TRBV7-9
CASSSPERSSGKNYNEQFF
>TRBJ1-6|TRBV7-9
CASSLDRVGSPLHF
>TRBJ1-2|TRBV7-2
CASSSPPTVRYGYTF
>TRBJ1-5|TRBV6-1
CAISEYRAGQPQHF
>TRBJ2-2|TRBV7-2
CATSRDTGELFF
>TRBJ2-7|TRBV5-5
CASSTPTGGFEQYF
>TRBJ1-5|TRBV19
CASGQEPFQPDLPQHF
>TRBJ2-7|TRBV5-6
CASSLEALRSYEQYF
>TRBJ2-7|TRBV28
CASSPGGYPSYEQYF
>TRBJ1-1|TRBV7-9
CASSLARALFANTEAFF
>TRBJ2-2|TRBV7-6
CASSVRTSGTTGELFF
>TRBJ2-1|TRBV9
CASSFWTSSNEQFF
>TRBJ2-2|TRBV2
CASSVTGIPNSELFF
>TRBJ2-1|TRBV4-1
CASSQDPSGTRYNEQFF
>TRBJ2-7|TRBV13
CASSFRLREPSYEQYF
>TRBJ2-1|TRBV7-9
CASSPRLPLADALGEQFF
>TRBJ1-1|TRBV29-1
CSVGPAGVNTEAFF
>TRBJ1-2|TRBV5-6
CASGYTSLTDYGYTF
>TRBJ2-5|TRBV5-1
CASSLAGGREETQYF
>TRBJ1-3|TRBV29-1
CSVSLGAGNTIYF
>TRBJ2-3|TRBV4-1
CASSQPTSGRKDTQYF
>TRBJ1-2|TRBV7-2
CASSPTENYGYTF
>TRBJ2-5|TRBV10-3
CAIGPLAGGGEETQYF
>TRBJ2-1|TRBV6-6
CASRALAAFGTGEQFF
>TRBJ1-2|TRBV19
CASSIQTAGQGNGYTF
>TRBJ1-1|TRBV7-9
CASSSGQATEAFF
>TRBJ2-7|TRBV6-1
CASRPGHPLPYEQYF
>TRBJ2-2|TRBV27
CASSYFRTMYTGELFF
>TRBJ1-1|TRBV19
CASSFDIFTEAFF
>TRBJ2-2|TRBV18
CASSPLGLAGINTGELFF
>TRBJ1-1|TRBV5-1
CASSLALGGWTEAFF
>TRBJ2-3|TRBV12-5
CASGLPGADGDTQYF
>TRBJ2-7|TRBV18
CASSPDWSYEQYF
>TRBJ1-1|TRBV5-1
CASSLFAGSDTEAFF
>TRBJ1-1|TRBV6-6
CASSQNRGGMATEAFF
>TRBJ2-7|TRBV6-4
CASNKKGQGASEQYF
>TRBJ1-1|TRBV7-3
CASSLVKDTEAFF